Shown below are 23 T cell receptor beta chains from a single sample sequenced in a study of cytomegalovirus exposure and HLA in healthy donors. The PCR used 60 Vbeta and 13 Jbeta primers. Repertoires were generated with immunoSEQ multiplex PCR, while TCRdb's copy carries only in-frame clones and drops some. The table has about 95,000 clones, roughly three quarters seen once; the top ten hold about 5%. The sample taken for sequencing was PBMCs. The receptors were sampled from a woman in her 40s in good health and CMV-seronegative.

The chain links TRBV10-3 to TRBJ1-1, with D perhaps matching TRBD1 (5 bases). Germline V gene data show CDR1 as ENHRY and CDR2 as SYGVKD. The CDR3 extends over 15 amino acids. V was trimmed by 7 bases and J by 0 bases, leaving 15 bases between them. CDR3 in DNA: TGTGCCATCAAAGGCCAGGGATCTATGAACACTGAAGCTTTCTTT. This translates into CAIKGQGSMNTEAFF.

This clone was picked up a small number of times. This chain links TRBV4-2 with TRBJ2-7; no clear D gene. The germline CDR1 and CDR2 sequences are LGHNA and YNFKEQ. CDR3 length equals 12 residues. V gave up 1 base and J gave up 3 bases, with 4 bases separating them. The CDR3 reads CASSQVGYEQYF. The CDR3 DNA sequence: TGTGCCAGCAGCCAAGTCGGCTACGAGCAGTACTTC.

The genes are TRBV7-9 and TRBJ2-2; D is unclear. This CDR3 spans 14 amino acids. The V gene's germline CDR1 is SEHNR and CDR2 FQNEAQ (reference sequence). Trimming stripped 5 bases from V and 0 bases from J, with 7 bases between. As DNA, the CDR3 is TGTGCCAGCAGCCTACTGTCGAACACCGGGGAGCTGTTTTTT. Translating gives CASSLLSNTGELFF.

The chain employs TRBV7-2 and TRBJ2-7; a weak D match, TRBD1 (5 bases). CDR1 is SGHTA and CDR2 is FQGNSA in the germline V gene. The CDR3 sequence is 19 residues long. V lost 2 bases to trimming and J lost 1 base, with 24 bases between them. This CDR3 is CASSLRTGYGATESYEQYF. The CDR3 region has the DNA TGTGCCAGCAGCTTACGCACTGGTTATGGGGCCACCGAGTCCTACGAGCAGTACTTC.

The V call is TRBV7-9, the J call TRBJ2-5; 8 nucleotides match TRBD1. The CDR3 is 15 residues long. Trimming removed 3 bases from V and 4 bases from J; junction bases left unmatched: 7. Germline-derived CDR1 and CDR2 are SEHNR and FQNEAQ (reference sequence). CDR3 region: CASSFVDRGGETQYF. The CDR3 DNA follows: TGTGCCAGCAGCTTTGTCGACAGGGGAGGAGAGACCCAGTACTTC.

The CDR3 coding sequence is TGTGCCAGCAGCTTTTCGGAGACCCAGTACTTC. It yields the protein CASSFSETQYF. The genes are TRBV7-2 and TRBJ2-5; D gene unclear. The CDR3 covers 11 residues. CDR1 SGHTA and CDR2 FQGNSA come from the germline V gene. V was trimmed by 3 bases and J by 5 bases, leaving 4 bases between them. Looking up the rest from reference TRBV7-2 and TRBJ2-5 gives the full variable domain: GAGVSQSPSNKVTEKGKDVELRCDPISGHTALYWYRQSLGQGLEFLIYFQGNSAPDKSGLPSDRFSAERTGGSVSTLTIQRTQQEDSAVYLCASSFSETQYFGPGTRLLVL.

J is TRBJ1-4 and V is TRBV4-3; TRBD1 matches at 9 bases. Germline V gene sequence: CDR1 LGHNA, CDR2 YSLEER. The CDR3 spans 14 residues. Trimming at V came to 4 bases and at J to 8 bases, leaving 5 bases not matched to a gene. CDR3 residues: CASSRRQGGEKLFF. The DNA for the CDR3 is TGCGCCAGCAGCCGTCGACAGGGGGGAGAAAAACTGTTTTTT.

This clone was seen a handful of times. The CDR3 DNA reads TGTGCCAGCAGCTTGGGGGGTTCCACAGGGAACACTGAAGCTTTCTTT. Amino acid sequence: CASSLGGSTGNTEAFF. J is TRBJ1-1 and V is TRBV5-4; TRBD1 is a possible D gene (5 bases). The germline V and J ends were trimmed by 0 bases and 1 base, with 13 bases remaining between them. There are 16 residues in the CDR3. Germline lookup yields CDR1 SGHNT and CDR2 YYREEE (reference sequence).

This clone was picked up a small number of times. The gene calls are TRBV29-1 and TRBJ1-1, with D possibly TRBD1 on 5 matching bases. There are 13 residues in the CDR3. V lost 7 bases and J lost 0, with 12 bases in between. Germline V gene data show CDR1 as SQVTM and CDR2 as ANQGSEA. In DNA form, the CDR3 reads TGCAGCGCGACAGTGGACATGAACACTGAAGCTTTCTTT. Translating gives CSATVDMNTEAFF.

The genes are TRBV6-1 and TRBJ2-2, with D hard to call. Trimming removed 4 bases at V and 0 bases at J, with 9 bases between. The CDR3 spans 15 residues. Per the germline V gene, CDR1 is MNHNS and CDR2 is SASEGT. CDR3 nucleotide sequence: TGTGCCAGCAGTGGGCGGCTATCGAACACCGGGGAGCTGTTTTTT. Protein product: CASSGRLSNTGELFF.

The chain carries TRBV6-6 and TRBJ1-5, with TRBD1 as a possible D gene (5 bases). The CDR3 has 15 amino acids. Germline V gives CDR1 MNHNY, CDR2 SVGAGI (reference sequence). The V end lost 6 bases, the J end lost 4 bases, and 16 bases lay between the germline ends. DNA for the CDR3: TGTGCCAGCAGACAGGAATGGACCCCGAATCAGCCCCAGCATTTT. Encoded protein: CASRQEWTPNQPQHF.

The rearrangement joins TRBV6-5 to TRBJ1-6; TRBD1 matches 7 bases. The V segment lost 2 bases and the J segment 3 bases; nucleotides outside the gene matches: 1. The CDR3 runs to 15 residues. From germline, CDR1 is MNHEY and CDR2 SVGAGI. In DNA, the CDR3 is TGTGCCAGCAGTTACACAGGGGACTATAATTCACCCCTCCACTTT. This encodes CASSYTGDYNSPLHF.

V usage is TRBV2 and J usage is TRBJ2-3, with 15 bases fitting TRBD2. The CDR3 covers 18 residues. The V gene's germline CDR1 is SNHLY and CDR2 FYNNEI. J was trimmed by 0 bases and V by 7 bases; bases with no gene match: 8. CDR3 bases: TGTGCCAGCAAGGGACTAGCGGGGGGCCTCTTAAGCACAGATACGCAGTATTTT. As protein: CASKGLAGGLLSTDTQYF.

This sequence joins TRBV9 and TRBJ1-2, with a possible D match to TRBD1 (6 bases). V was cut by 0 bases and J by 7 bases, with 19 bases left in between. CDR1 is SGDLS and CDR2 is YYNGEE in the germline V gene. There are 16 residues in the CDR3. CDR3 nucleotides: TGTGCCAGCAGCGTAGGATTGGCAGGGCAGGGGTCTGGCTACACCTTC. Translated, it gives CASSVGLAGQGSGYTF.

The V and J genes are TRBV29-1 and TRBJ2-1, with D perhaps TRBD2 (7 bases). Germline CDR1 reads SQVTM; CDR2 reads ANQGSEA. Trimming stripped 7 bases from V and 15 bases from J, with 28 bases between. This CDR3 is built from 14 residues. In nucleotides, the CDR3 is TGCAGCGCCCCGGGGGGCGCCCAGAACGGTATGAGGTTCTTC. Its translation: CSAPGGAQNGMRFF.

The chain joins TRBV7-9 to TRBJ1-1; no definite D call. The CDR3 sequence is 14 residues long. Trimming left V 4 bases short and J 6 bases short, with 15 bases between. CDR1 and CDR2 from the germline V gene are SEHNR and FQNEAQ (reference sequence). The CDR3 nucleotides read TGTGCCAGCAGCTCCCCCTGGGTTGGAGCTGAAGCTTTCTTT. Its translation is CASSSPWVGAEAFF. Combining the CDR3 with reference TRBV7-9 and TRBJ1-1 gives the whole variable domain DTGVSQNPRHKITKRGQNVTFRCDPISEHNRLYWYRQTLGQGPEFLTYFQNEAQLEKSRLLSDRFSAERPKGSFSTLEIQRTEQGDSAMYLCASSSPWVGAEAFFGQGTRLTVV.

This clone was seen more than once but under ten times. The rearrangement joins TRBV5-5 to TRBJ2-7, with a tentative D call TRBD1 (6 bases). Trimming took 2 bases from V and 9 from J, leaving 12 bases between them. The CDR3 runs 12 residues. The germline gives CDR1 SGHKS, CDR2 YYEKEE (reference sequence). CDR3 sequence: CASSLQGTGQYF. The CDR3 nucleotides read TGTGCCAGCAGCTTACAGGGCACGGGGCAGTACTTC.

The rearrangement joins TRBV5-1 to TRBJ1-2, with D possibly matching TRBD1 (6 bases). The V gene's germline CDR1 is SGHRS and CDR2 YFSETQ. This CDR3 is built from 22 residues. V dropped 3 bases and J dropped 2 bases, with 35 bases sitting between them. The CDR3 is CASSSGLTAIKTGYSGNYGYTF. The CDR3 DNA sequence: TGCGCCAGCAGCTCCGGATTAACGGCGATTAAAACAGGGTACTCAGGAAACTATGGCTACACCTTC.

The CDR3 is CASPRQQGFGETQYF. The CDR3 coding sequence is TGTGCCAGCCCTCGCCAACAGGGTTTTGGAGAGACCCAGTACTTC. The genes are TRBV18 and TRBJ2-5; a weak D match, TRBD1 (6 bases). Germline V gene lookup returns CDR1 KGHSH and CDR2 LQKENI. CDR3 length: 15 residues. V lost 8 bases and J 4 bases, leaving 20 bases between the germline ends. The whole variable domain, remainder taken from reference TRBV18 and TRBJ2-5, is NAGVMQNPRHLVRRRGQEARLRCSPMKGHSHVYWYRQLPEEGLKFMVYLQKENIIDESGMPKERFSAEFPKEGPSILRIQQVVRGDSAAYFCASPRQQGFGETQYFGPGTRLLVL.

V gene TRBV29-1 combines with J gene TRBJ2-5; no definite D call. V shed 6 bases and J shed 1 base, with 9 bases lying between them. Germline loops: CDR1 SQVTM, CDR2 ANQGSEA. The length of the CDR3 is 12 residues. This CDR3 reads CSVDIFQETQYF. The CDR3 region has the DNA TGCAGCGTAGACATTTTCCAAGAGACCCAGTACTTC.

This chain joins TRBV5-4 and TRBJ1-3; maybe TRBD1 (6 bases). The germline V gene has CDR1 SGHNT and CDR2 YYREEE (reference sequence). V was pared by 4 bases and J by 4 bases, with 9 bases between. The CDR3 contains 13 residues. CDR3: CASSTGQGNTIYF. The CDR3 DNA sequence: TGTGCCAGCAGCACGGGACAAGGAAACACCATATATTTT.

The chain employs TRBV5-1 and TRBJ2-3, with a weak D call TRBD2 (5 bases). Between the trimmed V and J ends, which lost 6 bases and 0 bases, there was a span of 11 bases. CDR1 and CDR2 from the germline V gene are SGHRS and YFSETQ. The CDR3 extends over 14 amino acids. CDR3 DNA sequence: TGCGCCAGCAATCCTGGCGGGAGCACAGATACGCAGTATTTT. Translated: CASNPGGSTDTQYF.

The chain carries TRBV5-6 and TRBJ1-1; D possibly corresponds to TRBD1 (6 bases). CDR1 is SGHDT and CDR2 is YYEEEE in the germline V gene. This CDR3 comprises 15 residues. Trimming cost V 2 bases and J 1 base, with 12 bases left between them. This CDR3 is CASSLSDRWNTEAFF. Written as DNA, the CDR3 is TGTGCCAGCAGCTTATCCGACAGGTGGAACACTGAAGCTTTCTTT.